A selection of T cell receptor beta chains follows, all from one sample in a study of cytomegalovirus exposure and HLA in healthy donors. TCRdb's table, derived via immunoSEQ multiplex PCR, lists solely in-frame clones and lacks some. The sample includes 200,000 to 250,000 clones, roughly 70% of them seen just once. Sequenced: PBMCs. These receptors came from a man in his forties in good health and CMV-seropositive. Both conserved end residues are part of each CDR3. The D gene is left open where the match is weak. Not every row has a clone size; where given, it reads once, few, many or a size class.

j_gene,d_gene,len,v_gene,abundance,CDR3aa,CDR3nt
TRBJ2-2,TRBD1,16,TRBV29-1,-,CSVRDSDTTNTGELFF,TGCAGCGTAAGGGACAGCGATACAACGAACACCGGGGAGCTGTTTTTT
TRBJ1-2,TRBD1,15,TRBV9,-,CASSSRDRTLRGYTF,TGTGCCAGCAGCTCCCGGGACAGGACTCTGCGGGGCTACACCTTC
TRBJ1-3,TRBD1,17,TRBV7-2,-,CASSLGGQGISGNTIYF,TGTGCCAGCAGCTTAGGGGGACAGGGGATCTCTGGAAACACCATATATTTT
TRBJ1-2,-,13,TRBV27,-,CASSSLRDYGYTF,TGTGCCAGCAGTTCCCTTCGGGACTATGGCTACACCTTC
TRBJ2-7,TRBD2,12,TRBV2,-,CASSGTGGEQYF,TGTGCCAGCAGTGGGACGGGGGGAGAGCAGTACTTC
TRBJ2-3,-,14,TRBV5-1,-,CASSWYRVTDTQYF,TGCGCCAGCAGCTGGTACAGGGTGACAGATACGCAGTATTTT
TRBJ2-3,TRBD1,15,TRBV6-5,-,CASSQGQGEEGTQYF,TGTGCCAGCAGCCAGGGACAGGGAGAGGAGGGTACGCAGTATTTT
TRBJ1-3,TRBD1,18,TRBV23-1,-,CASSQLGDREGSGNTIYF,TGCGCCAGCAGTCAATTGGGGGACAGGGAGGGATCTGGAAACACCATATATTTT
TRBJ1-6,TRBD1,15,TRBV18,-,CASSPGQAYNSPLHF,TGTGCCAGCTCACCAGGACAGGCGTATAATTCACCCCTCCACTTT
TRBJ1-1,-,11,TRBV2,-,CASRRTDNNFF,TGTGCCAGCAGGCGTACAGATAATAACTTCTTT
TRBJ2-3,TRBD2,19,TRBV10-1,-,CASSDPGTSGGLSTDTQYF,TGCGCCAGCAGTGACCCGGGGACTAGCGGGGGCCTTAGCACAGATACGCAGTATTTT
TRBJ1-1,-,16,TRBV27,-,CASSLLGPQGGTEAFF,TGTGCCAGCAGTTTATTAGGTCCCCAGGGAGGGACTGAAGCTTTCTTT
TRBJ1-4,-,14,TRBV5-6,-,CASSLRGIREKLFF,TGTGCCAGCAGCTTGAGGGGGATTCGCGAAAAACTGTTTTTT
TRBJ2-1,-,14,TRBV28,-,CASSPEGWSYEQFF,TGTGCCAGCAGCCCGGAGGGGTGGTCTTATGAGCAGTTCTTC
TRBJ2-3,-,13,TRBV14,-,CASSGWREDTQYF,TGTGCCAGCAGCGGGTGGAGGGAAGATACGCAGTATTTT
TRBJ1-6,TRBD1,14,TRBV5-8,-,CASSSRDSNSPLHF,TGTGCCAGCAGCTCACGGGACAGTAATTCACCCCTCCACTTT
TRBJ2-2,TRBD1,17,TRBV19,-,CASRATGTGYLTGELFF,TGTGCCAGTAGAGCTACCGGGACAGGGTACTTGACCGGGGAGCTGTTTTTT
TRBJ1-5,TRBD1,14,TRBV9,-,CASSPGQGGPPQHF,TGTGCCAGCAGCCCTGGACAGGGGGGGCCGCCCCAGCATTTT
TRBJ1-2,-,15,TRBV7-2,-,CASSSAAGINYGYTF,TGTGCCAGCAGCTCCGCGGCAGGGATTAACTATGGCTACACCTTC
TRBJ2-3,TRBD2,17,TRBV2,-,CASSPGTSGGAVDTQYF,TGTGCCAGCAGTCCCGGGACTAGCGGGGGGGCCGTAGATACGCAGTATTTT
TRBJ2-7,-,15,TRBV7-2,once,CASSSTGSPLYVQYF,TGTGCCAGCAGCTCAACAGGGTCCCCCCTCTACGTCCAGTACTTC
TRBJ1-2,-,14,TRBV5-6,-,CASSFLGVNYGYTF,TGCGCCAGCAGCTTTCTAGGGGTTAACTATGGCTACACCTTC
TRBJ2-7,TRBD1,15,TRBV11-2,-,CASSLRGDRVYEQYF,TGTGCCAGCAGCTTAAGAGGGGACAGAGTATACGAGCAGTACTTC
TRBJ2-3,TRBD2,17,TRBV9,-,CASSAMSGGPSTDTQYF,TGTGCCAGCAGCGCCATGAGCGGGGGGCCTAGCACAGATACGCAGTATTTT
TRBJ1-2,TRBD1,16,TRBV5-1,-,CASSWTGENSGYGYTF,TGCGCCAGCAGCTGGACAGGGGAGAATTCCGGGTATGGCTACACCTTC
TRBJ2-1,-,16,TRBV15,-,CATSIWRGLNYNEQFF,TGTGCCACCAGCATATGGAGGGGCCTCAACTACAATGAGCAGTTCTTC
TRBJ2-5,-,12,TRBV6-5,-,CASGAGAETQYF,TGTGCCAGCGGCGCAGGGGCAGAGACCCAGTACTTC
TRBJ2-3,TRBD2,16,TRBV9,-,CASSLPGSGEADTQYF,TGTGCCAGCAGCCTCCCGGGGAGCGGGGAGGCAGATACGCAGTATTTT
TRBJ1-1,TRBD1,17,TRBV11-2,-,CASSSGQAFLPDTEAFF,TGTGCCAGCAGCTCGGGACAGGCTTTTCTCCCAGACACTGAAGCTTTCTTT
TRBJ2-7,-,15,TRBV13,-,CASSLAEGAVYEQYF,TGTGCCAGCAGCTTAGCAGAGGGTGCGGTCTACGAGCAGTACTTC
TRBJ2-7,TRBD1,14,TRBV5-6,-,CASSLERTGDEQYF,TGTGCCAGCAGCTTGGAGAGGACAGGGGACGAGCAGTACTTC
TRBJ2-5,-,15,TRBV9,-,CASSVVGAVQETQYF,TGTGCCAGCAGCGTAGTAGGGGCGGTCCAAGAGACCCAGTACTTC
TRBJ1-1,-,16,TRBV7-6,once,CASSSSGISPATEAFF,TGTGCCAGCAGCTCTTCCGGGATATCACCAGCCACTGAAGCTTTCTTT
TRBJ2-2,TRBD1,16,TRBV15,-,CATSSRQGANTGELFF,TGTGCCACCAGCAGCAGACAGGGGGCAAACACCGGGGAGCTGTTTTTT
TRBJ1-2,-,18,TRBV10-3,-,CAISESRAGEGANYGYTF,TGTGCCATCAGTGAGTCGAGGGCAGGGGAGGGAGCTAACTATGGCTACACCTTC
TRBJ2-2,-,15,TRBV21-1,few,CASSPGTGRKGELFF,TGTGCCAGCAGCCCCGGGACAGGGAGGAAGGGGGAGCTGTTTTTT
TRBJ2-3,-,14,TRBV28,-,CASSLEKRLDTQYF,TGTGCCAGCAGTTTAGAAAAGAGACTAGATACGCAGTATTTT
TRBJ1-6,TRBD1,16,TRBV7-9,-,CASSRGTGEFNSPLHF,TGTGCCAGCAGCCGCGGGACAGGGGAATTTAATTCACCCCTCCACTTT
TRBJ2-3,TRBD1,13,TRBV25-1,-,CASSESPGQGKYF,TGTGCCAGCAGTGAATCCCCGGGACAGGGGAAGTATTTT
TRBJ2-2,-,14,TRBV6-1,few,CASSEAVGAGELFF,TGTGCCAGCAGTGAAGCTGTAGGGGCCGGGGAGCTGTTTTTT
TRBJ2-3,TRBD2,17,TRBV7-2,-,CASSLGISGGGTDTQYF,TGTGCCAGCAGCTTAGGTATTAGCGGGGGTGGGACAGATACGCAGTATTTT
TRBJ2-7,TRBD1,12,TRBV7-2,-,CASSFDRGKQYF,TGTGCCAGCAGCTTCGACAGGGGAAAGCAGTACTTC
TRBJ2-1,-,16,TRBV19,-,CASSIDGRFSYNEQFF,TGTGCCAGTAGTATAGACGGCAGGTTCTCCTACAATGAGCAGTTCTTC
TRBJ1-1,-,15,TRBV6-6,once,CASRIEDRLNTEAFF,TGTGCCAGCAGGATCGAAGACAGGCTGAACACTGAAGCTTTCTTT
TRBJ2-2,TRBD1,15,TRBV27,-,CASSHWTGLDGELFF,TGTGCCAGCAGTCATTGGACAGGGCTGGACGGGGAGCTGTTTTTT
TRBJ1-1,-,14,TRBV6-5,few,CASSSQGKGTEAFF,TGTGCCAGCAGTTCACAGGGAAAAGGAACTGAAGCTTTCTTT
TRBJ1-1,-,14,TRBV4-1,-,CASSQLERGTEAFF,TGCGCCAGCAGCCAACTCGAGAGGGGGACCGAAGCTTTCTTT
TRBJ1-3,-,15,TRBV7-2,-,CASSVRGVSGNTIYF,TGTGCCAGCAGTGTCAGGGGCGTCTCTGGAAACACCATATATTTT
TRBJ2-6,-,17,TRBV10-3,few,CATLDSLISSGANVLTF,TGTGCCACCCTGGACAGCCTGATTAGCTCTGGGGCCAACGTCCTGACTTTC
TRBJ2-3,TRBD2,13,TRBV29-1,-,CSVIAGGRDTQYF,TGCAGCGTTATAGCGGGGGGGCGAGATACGCAGTATTTT
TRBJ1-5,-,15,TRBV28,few,CASSLSGSSNQPQHF,TGTGCCAGCAGTTTGTCGGGGTCTAGCAATCAGCCCCAGCATTTT
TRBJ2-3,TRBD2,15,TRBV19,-,CASSISGGAQDTQYF,TGTGCCAGTAGTATCTCCGGGGGGGCCCAGGATACGCAGTATTTT
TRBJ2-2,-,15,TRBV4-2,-,CASSPDSTNTGELFF,TGTGCCAGCAGCCCGGACAGCACGAACACCGGGGAGCTGTTTTTT
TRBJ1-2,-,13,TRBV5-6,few,CASSFVASYGYTF,TGTGCCAGCAGCTTCGTGGCCAGCTATGGCTACACCTTC